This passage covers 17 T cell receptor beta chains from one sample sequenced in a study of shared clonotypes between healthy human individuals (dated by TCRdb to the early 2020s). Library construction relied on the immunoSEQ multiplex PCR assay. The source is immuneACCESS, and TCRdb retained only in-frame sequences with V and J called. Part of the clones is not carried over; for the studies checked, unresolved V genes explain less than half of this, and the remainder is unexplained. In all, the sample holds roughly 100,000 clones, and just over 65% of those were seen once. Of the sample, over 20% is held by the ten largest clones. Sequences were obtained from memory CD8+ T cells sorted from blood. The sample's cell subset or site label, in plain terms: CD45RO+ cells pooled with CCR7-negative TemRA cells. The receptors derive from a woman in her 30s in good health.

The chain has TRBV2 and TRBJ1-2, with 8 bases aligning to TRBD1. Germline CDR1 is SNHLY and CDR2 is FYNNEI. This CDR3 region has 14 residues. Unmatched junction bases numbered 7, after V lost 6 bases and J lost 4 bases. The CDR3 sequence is CASSVGQGGYGYTF. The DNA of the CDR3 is TGTGCCAGCAGCGTCGGACAGGGAGGCTATGGCTACACCTTC.

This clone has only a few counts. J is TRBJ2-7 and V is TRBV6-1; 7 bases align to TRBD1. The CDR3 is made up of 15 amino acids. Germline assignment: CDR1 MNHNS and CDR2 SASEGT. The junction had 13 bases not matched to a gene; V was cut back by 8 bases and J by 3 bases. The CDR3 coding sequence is TGTGCCAGCGGCCTGACCGGGACAGCACTCTACGAGCAGTACTTC. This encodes CASGLTGTALYEQYF.

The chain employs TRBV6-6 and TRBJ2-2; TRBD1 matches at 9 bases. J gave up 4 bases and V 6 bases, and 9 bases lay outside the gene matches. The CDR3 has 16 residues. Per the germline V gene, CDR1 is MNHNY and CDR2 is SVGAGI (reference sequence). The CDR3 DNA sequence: TGTGCCAGCAGACCCGGGACAGGGTTGATCACCGGGGAGCTGTTTTTT. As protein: CASRPGTGLITGELFF.

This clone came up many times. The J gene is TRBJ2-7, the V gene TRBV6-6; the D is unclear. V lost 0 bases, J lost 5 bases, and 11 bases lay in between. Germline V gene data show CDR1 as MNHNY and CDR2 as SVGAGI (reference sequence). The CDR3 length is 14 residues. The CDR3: CASSYSGNPNEQYF. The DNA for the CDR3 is TGTGCCAGCAGTTACTCAGGGAATCCCAACGAGCAGTACTTC.

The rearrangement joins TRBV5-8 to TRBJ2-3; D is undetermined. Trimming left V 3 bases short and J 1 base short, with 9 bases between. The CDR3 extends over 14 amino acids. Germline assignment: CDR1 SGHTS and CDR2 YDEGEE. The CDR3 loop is CASSSLWGTDTQYF. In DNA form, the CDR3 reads TGTGCCAGCAGCTCCCTTTGGGGCACAGATACGCAGTATTTT.

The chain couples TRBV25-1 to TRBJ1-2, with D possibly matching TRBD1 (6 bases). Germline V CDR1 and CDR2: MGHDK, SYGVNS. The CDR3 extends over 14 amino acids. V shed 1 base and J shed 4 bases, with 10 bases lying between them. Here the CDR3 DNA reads TGTGCCAGCAGTGAATCAACAGGGTCCTATGGCTACACCTTC. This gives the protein CASSESTGSYGYTF.

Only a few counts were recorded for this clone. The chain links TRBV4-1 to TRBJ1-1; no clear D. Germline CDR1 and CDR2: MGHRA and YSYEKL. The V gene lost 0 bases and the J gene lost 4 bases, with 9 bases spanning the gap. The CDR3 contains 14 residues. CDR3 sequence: CASSQDWYATEAFF. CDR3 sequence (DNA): TGCGCCAGCAGCCAAGATTGGTATGCCACTGAAGCTTTCTTT.

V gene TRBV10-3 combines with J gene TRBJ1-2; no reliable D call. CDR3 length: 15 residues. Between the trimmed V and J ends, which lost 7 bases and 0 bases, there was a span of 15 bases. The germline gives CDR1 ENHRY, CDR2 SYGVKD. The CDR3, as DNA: TGTGCCATCAATCACGGAGGTAGAGCTAACTATGGCTACACCTTC. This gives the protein CAINHGGRANYGYTF.

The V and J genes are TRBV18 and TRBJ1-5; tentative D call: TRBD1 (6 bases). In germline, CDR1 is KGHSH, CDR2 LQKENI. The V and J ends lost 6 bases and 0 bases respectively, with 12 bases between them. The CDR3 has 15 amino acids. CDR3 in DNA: TGTGCCAGCTCTGAGGACAGCTATAGCAATCAGCCCCAGCATTTT. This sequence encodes CASSEDSYSNQPQHF. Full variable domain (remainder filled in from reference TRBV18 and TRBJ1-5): NAGVMQNPRHLVRRRGQEARLRCSPMKGHSHVYWYRQLPEEGLKFMVYLQKENIIDESGMPKERFSAEFPKEGPSILRIQQVVRGDSAAYFCASSEDSYSNQPQHFGDGTRLSIL.

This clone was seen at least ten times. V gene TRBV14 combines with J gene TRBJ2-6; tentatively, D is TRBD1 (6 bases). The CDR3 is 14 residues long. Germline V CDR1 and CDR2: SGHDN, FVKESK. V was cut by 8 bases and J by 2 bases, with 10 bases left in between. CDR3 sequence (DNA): TGTGCCAGCTACAGGGATACTGGGGCCAACGTCCTGACTTTC. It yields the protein CASYRDTGANVLTF.

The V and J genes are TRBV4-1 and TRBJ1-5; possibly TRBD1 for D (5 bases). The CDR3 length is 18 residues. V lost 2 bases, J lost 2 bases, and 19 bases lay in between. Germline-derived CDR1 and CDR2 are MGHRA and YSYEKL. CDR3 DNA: TGCGCCAGCAGCCAACATCTCCCGACAGTCTTGGGCAATCAGCCCCAGCATTTT. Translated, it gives CASSQHLPTVLGNQPQHF.

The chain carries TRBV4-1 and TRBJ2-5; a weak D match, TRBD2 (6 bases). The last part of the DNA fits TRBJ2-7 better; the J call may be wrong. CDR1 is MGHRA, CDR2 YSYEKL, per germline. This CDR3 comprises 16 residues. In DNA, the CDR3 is TGCGCCAGCAGCCTTCAACTAGCACAGATGGGCCACGAGCAGTACTTC. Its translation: CASSLQLAQMGHEQYF.

As DNA, the CDR3 is TGTGCCAGCAGCTCACAGGCCGAGAGCTCCTACGAGCAGTACTTC. Translation gives CASSSQAESSYEQYF. The chain links TRBV7-2 to TRBJ2-7; tentative D call: TRBD1 (5 bases). V gave up 4 bases and J gave up 0 bases, with 13 bases separating them. The CDR3 loop spans 15 amino acids. Germline values: CDR1 SGHTA, CDR2 FQGNSA.

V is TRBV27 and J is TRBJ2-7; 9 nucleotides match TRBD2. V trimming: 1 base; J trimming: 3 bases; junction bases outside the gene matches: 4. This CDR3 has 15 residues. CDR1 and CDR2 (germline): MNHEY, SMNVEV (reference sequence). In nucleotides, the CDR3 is TGTGCCAGCAGTTTATTAGCGGGAGCTCTCTACGAGCAGTACTTC. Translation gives CASSLLAGALYEQYF.

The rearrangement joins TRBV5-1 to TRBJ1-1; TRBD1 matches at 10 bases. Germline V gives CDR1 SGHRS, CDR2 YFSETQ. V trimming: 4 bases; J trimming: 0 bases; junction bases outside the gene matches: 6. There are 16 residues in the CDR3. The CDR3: CASSPGTGEMNTEAFF. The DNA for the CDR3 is TGCGCCAGCAGCCCGGGGACAGGGGAAATGAACACTGAAGCTTTCTTT.

The CDR3 reads CASRLAVNYGYTF. DNA for the CDR3: TGTGCCAGCAGGCTCGCAGTCAACTATGGCTACACCTTC. This sequence joins TRBV6-5 and TRBJ1-2; the D is unclear. This CDR3 has 13 amino acids. V was cut by 6 bases and J by 2 bases, with 10 bases left in between. CDR1 and CDR2 from the germline V gene are MNHEY and SVGAGI.

The CDR3 nucleotides are TGTGCCAGCAGCAGGTACATCGACAATGAGCAGTTCTTC. It yields the protein CASSRYIDNEQFF. The V gene is TRBV7-2, the J gene TRBJ2-1, with unresolved D. V was clipped by 5 bases and J by 5 bases, with 10 bases between them. Germline V CDR1 and CDR2: SGHTA, FQGNSA. The CDR3 loop spans 13 amino acids.